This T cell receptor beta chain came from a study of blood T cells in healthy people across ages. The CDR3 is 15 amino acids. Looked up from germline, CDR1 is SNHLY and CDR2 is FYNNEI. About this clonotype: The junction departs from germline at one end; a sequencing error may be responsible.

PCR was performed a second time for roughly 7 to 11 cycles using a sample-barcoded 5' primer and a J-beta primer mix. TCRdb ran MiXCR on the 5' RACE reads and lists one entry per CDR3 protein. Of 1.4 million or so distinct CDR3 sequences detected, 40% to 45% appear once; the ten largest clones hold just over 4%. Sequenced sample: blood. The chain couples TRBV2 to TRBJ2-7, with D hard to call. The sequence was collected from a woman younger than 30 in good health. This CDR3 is CASSATNGRSCEQYF. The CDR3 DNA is TGTGCCAGCAGTGCCACCAACGGCAGGTCCTGCGAGCAGTACTTC.